This T cell receptor (beta chain) was found in a study of early T cells in non-severe SARS-CoV-2 infection. The TCR library protocol attached unique molecular identifiers to the individual cDNA molecules. TCRdb reprocessed the 5' RACE reads with MiXCR, giving one entry per CDR3 protein. The sample has 62,000 or so distinct CDR3 sequences; approximately 9% are singletons. This clonotype was counted between two and nine times. There are 14 residues in the CDR3. Germline loops: CDR1 MGHRA, CDR2 YSYEKL. The junction had 3 bases not matched to a gene; V was cut back by 6 bases and J by 2 bases. The sequence derives from an adult who was a healthcare worker with PCR-confirmed SARS-CoV-2 infection or an uninfected control (not recorded which). This chain uses TRBV4-1 with TRBJ2-2, with TRBD1 identical over 7 bases. The specimen was whole blood. CDR3 sequence reads: CASRGTANTGELFF. Written as DNA, the CDR3 is TGCGCCAGCAGGGGGACAGCTAACACCGGGGAGCTGTTTTTT.